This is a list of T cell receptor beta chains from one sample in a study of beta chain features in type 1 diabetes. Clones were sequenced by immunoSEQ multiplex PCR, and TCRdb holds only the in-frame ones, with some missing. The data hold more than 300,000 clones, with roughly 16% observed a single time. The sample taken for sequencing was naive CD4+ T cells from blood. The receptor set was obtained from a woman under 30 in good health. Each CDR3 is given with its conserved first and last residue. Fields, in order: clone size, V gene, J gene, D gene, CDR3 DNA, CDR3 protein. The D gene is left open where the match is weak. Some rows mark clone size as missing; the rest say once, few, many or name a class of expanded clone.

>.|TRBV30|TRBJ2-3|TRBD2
TGTGCCTGTGGTAGCGGGAGTGTCACAGATACGCAGTATTTT
CACGSGSVTDTQYF
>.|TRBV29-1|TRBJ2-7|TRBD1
TGCAGCGTTGAATCGGGACAGAACTACGAGCAGTACTTC
CSVESGQNYEQYF
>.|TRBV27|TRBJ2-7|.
TGTGCCAGCAGTTTAGTGTCCTCGGGCGAGCAGTACTTC
CASSLVSSGEQYF
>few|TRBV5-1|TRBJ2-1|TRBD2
TGCGCCAGCAGCTTGGGGACTAGCGGGAGCTCTGATGAGCAGTTCTTC
CASSLGTSGSSDEQFF
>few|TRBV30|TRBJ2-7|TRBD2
TGTGCCTGGGCGGGAGCCTACGAGCAGTACTTC
CAWAGAYEQYF
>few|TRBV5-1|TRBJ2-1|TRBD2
TGCGCCAGCAGACTTTCACTAGCGGCGTACAATGAGCAGTTCTTC
CASRLSLAAYNEQFF
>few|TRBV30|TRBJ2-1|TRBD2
TGTGCCTGGAGTGTGCCCCCCAGAGCGGGAGGGCCCAATGAGCAGTTCTTC
CAWSVPPRAGGPNEQFF
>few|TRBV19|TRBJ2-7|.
TGTGCCAGTAGTGTCGACAGGCCCTCCTACGAGCAGTACTTC
CASSVDRPSYEQYF
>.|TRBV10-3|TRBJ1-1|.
TGTGCCATCAGTGGAGGGAGTTTGGAGACTGAAGCTTTCTTT
CAISGGSLETEAFF
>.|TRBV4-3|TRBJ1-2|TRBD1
TGCGCCAGCAGCCGAAACCGGGACAGGGTGGATGGCTACACCTTC
CASSRNRDRVDGYTF
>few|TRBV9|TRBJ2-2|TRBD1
TGTGCCAGCAGCCCCCGGGACAGACCCACCGGGGAGCTGTTTTTT
CASSPRDRPTGELFF
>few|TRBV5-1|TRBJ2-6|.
TGCGCCAGCAGCTTGGACGCGTCTGGGGCCAACGTCCTGACTTTC
CASSLDASGANVLTF
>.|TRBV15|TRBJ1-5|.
TGTGCCACCAGCAGAGATCTCGGGGGTGTGGGCACTTATAGCAATCAGCCCCAGCATTTT
CATSRDLGGVGTYSNQPQHF
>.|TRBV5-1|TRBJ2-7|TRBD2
TGCGCCAGCAGCTTGAGTGCTAGCGGGACTACCTACGAGCAGTACTTC
CASSLSASGTTYEQYF
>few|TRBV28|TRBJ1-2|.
TGTGCCAGCCAAGCTTATGGCTACACCTTC
CASQAYGYTF
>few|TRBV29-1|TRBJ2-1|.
TGCAGCGTTGACAGGGGGGTATACAATGAGCAGTTCTTC
CSVDRGVYNEQFF
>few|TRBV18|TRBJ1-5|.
TGTGCCAGCTCACCACTTTCGGGCGGGGATCAGCCCCAGCATTTT
CASSPLSGGDQPQHF
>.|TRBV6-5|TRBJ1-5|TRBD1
TGTGCCAGCAGTTACTCGGGACAGGGGTACGATCAGCCCCAGCATTTT
CASSYSGQGYDQPQHF
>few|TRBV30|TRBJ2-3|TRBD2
TGTGCCTGGACGGGGGGAGGCACAGATACGCAGTATTTT
CAWTGGGTDTQYF
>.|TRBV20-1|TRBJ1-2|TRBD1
TGCAGTGCTCAGACAGGGGGCGGCTACACCTTC
CSAQTGGGYTF
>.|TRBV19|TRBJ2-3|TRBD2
TGTGCCAGTAAACGGCTAGCGGGATCCACAGATACGCAGTATTTT
CASKRLAGSTDTQYF
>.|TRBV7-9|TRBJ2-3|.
TGTGCCAGCAGCTTGGACATAGGAGCAGATACGCAGTATTTT
CASSLDIGADTQYF
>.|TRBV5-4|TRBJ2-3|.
TGTGCCAGCAGCATGACAGATTTTGGCACAGATACGCAGTATTTT
CASSMTDFGTDTQYF
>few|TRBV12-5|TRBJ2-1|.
TGTGCTAGTGGTTTGGTTTCGAGGTCATCCTACAATGAGCAGTTCTTC
CASGLVSRSSYNEQFF
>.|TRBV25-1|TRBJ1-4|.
TGTGCCAGCAGTGAATGGGGGGGCAACTTAAATGAAAAACTGTTTTTT
CASSEWGGNLNEKLFF
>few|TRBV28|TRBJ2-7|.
TGTGCCAGCGGCCGGGGACTCCTATCCTACGAGCAGTACTTC
CASGRGLLSYEQYF
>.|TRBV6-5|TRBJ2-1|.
TGTGCCAGCAGCCAGAGCGGATGGAATGAGCAGTTCTTC
CASSQSGWNEQFF
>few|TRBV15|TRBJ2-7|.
TGTGCCACCAGCAGAGGTGGACTCAGCTCCTACGAGCAGTACTTC
CATSRGGLSSYEQYF
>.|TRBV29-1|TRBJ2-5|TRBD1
TGCAGCGTTGAAAGGGACAGGGGGGAAGAGACCCAGTACTTC
CSVERDRGEETQYF
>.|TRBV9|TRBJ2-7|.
TGTGCCAGCAGCGTAGGGGAGCGGCTCTACGAGCAGTACTTC
CASSVGERLYEQYF
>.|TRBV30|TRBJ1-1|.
TGTGCCTGGAGTGTTCCTGTGAACACTGAAGCTTTCTTT
CAWSVPVNTEAFF
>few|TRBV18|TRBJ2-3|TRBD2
TGTGCCAGCTCACCCTCGACTAGCGATCACACAGATACGCAGTATTTT
CASSPSTSDHTDTQYF
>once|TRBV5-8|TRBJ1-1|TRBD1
TGTGCCAGCAGCTTGGACAGGGGGAGGACTGAAGCTTTCTTT
CASSLDRGRTEAFF
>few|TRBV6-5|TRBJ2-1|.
TGTGCCAGCAGTGAGAGATACAATGAGCAGTTCTTC
CASSERYNEQFF
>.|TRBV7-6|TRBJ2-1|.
TGTGCCAGCAGCTCTCGGGGGAGCTCCTACAATGAGCAGTTCTTC
CASSSRGSSYNEQFF
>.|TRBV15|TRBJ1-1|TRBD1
TGTGCCACCAGCAGAGATGGGACAGCGAACACTGAAGCTTTCTTT
CATSRDGTANTEAFF
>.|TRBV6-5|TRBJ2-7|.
TGTGCCAGCAGTTACTCAGAGGGTTCCTACGAGCAGTACTTC
CASSYSEGSYEQYF
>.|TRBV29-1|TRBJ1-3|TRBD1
TGCAGCGCCACACAGGGGGCTGGAAACACCATATATTTT
CSATQGAGNTIYF
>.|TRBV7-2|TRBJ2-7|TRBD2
TGTGCCAGCAGTTTATCCCTAGCGGGAGGCTCCTACGAGCAGTACTTC
CASSLSLAGGSYEQYF
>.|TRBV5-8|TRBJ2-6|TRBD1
TGTGCCAGCAGCAAGCAGGGGGCTGGGGCCAACGTCCTGACTTTC
CASSKQGAGANVLTF
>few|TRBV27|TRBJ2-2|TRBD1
TGTGCCAGCAGGACCGGGACAGGGGAGGTCGGGGAGCTGTTTTTT
CASRTGTGEVGELFF
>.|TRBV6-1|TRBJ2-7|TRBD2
TGTGCCAGCACACGTGGCGGGAGGGCCTACGAGCAGTACTTC
CASTRGGRAYEQYF